A few counts support the clone carrying this T cell receptor beta chain. Antigen unknown. This sample is part of a study of T-cell memory formation after mild COVID-19. Findings and limits, study-wide: The appearance of some responding clones in pre-infection memory suggested that cross-reactive memory joined.

TCRdb reprocessed the 5' RACE reads with MiXCR, giving one entry per CDR3 protein. The data contain about 430,000 distinct CDR3 sequences, roughly 18% of them singletons. Germline V CDR1 and CDR2: SQVTM, ANQGSEA. This CDR3 region has 15 residues. After removal of 6 bases from V and 8 bases from J, the junction contained 14 bases not matched to a gene. Sequencing input: PBMCs or a T cell subset sorted from them (not recorded which). V is TRBV29-1 and J is TRBJ1-4; TRBD1 agrees at 8 bases. The TCR originated in a man aged 18 to 30 who had mild COVID-19 (a few samples of this study predate the infection). Cell type and time point are not known. This chain's CDR3 is CSVTAGTGIAEKLFF. CDR3 DNA: TGCAGCGTGACTGCCGGGACAGGAATAGCCGAAAAACTGTTTTTT.